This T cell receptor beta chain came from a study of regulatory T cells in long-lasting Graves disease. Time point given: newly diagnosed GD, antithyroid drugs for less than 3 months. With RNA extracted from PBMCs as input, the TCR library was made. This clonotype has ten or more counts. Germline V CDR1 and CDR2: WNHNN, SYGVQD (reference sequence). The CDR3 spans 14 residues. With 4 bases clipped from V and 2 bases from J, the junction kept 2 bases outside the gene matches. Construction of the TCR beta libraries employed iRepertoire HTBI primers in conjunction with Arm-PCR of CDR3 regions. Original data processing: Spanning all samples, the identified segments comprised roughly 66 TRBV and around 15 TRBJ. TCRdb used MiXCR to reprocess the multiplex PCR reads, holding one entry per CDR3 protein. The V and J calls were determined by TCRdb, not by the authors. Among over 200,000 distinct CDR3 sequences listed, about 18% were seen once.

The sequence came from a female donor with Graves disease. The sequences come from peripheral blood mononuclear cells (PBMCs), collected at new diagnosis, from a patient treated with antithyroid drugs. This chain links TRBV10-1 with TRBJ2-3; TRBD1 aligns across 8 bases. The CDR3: CASSGQGNTDTQYF. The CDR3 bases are TGCGCCAGCAGTGGACAGGGGAACACAGATACGCAGTATTTT.